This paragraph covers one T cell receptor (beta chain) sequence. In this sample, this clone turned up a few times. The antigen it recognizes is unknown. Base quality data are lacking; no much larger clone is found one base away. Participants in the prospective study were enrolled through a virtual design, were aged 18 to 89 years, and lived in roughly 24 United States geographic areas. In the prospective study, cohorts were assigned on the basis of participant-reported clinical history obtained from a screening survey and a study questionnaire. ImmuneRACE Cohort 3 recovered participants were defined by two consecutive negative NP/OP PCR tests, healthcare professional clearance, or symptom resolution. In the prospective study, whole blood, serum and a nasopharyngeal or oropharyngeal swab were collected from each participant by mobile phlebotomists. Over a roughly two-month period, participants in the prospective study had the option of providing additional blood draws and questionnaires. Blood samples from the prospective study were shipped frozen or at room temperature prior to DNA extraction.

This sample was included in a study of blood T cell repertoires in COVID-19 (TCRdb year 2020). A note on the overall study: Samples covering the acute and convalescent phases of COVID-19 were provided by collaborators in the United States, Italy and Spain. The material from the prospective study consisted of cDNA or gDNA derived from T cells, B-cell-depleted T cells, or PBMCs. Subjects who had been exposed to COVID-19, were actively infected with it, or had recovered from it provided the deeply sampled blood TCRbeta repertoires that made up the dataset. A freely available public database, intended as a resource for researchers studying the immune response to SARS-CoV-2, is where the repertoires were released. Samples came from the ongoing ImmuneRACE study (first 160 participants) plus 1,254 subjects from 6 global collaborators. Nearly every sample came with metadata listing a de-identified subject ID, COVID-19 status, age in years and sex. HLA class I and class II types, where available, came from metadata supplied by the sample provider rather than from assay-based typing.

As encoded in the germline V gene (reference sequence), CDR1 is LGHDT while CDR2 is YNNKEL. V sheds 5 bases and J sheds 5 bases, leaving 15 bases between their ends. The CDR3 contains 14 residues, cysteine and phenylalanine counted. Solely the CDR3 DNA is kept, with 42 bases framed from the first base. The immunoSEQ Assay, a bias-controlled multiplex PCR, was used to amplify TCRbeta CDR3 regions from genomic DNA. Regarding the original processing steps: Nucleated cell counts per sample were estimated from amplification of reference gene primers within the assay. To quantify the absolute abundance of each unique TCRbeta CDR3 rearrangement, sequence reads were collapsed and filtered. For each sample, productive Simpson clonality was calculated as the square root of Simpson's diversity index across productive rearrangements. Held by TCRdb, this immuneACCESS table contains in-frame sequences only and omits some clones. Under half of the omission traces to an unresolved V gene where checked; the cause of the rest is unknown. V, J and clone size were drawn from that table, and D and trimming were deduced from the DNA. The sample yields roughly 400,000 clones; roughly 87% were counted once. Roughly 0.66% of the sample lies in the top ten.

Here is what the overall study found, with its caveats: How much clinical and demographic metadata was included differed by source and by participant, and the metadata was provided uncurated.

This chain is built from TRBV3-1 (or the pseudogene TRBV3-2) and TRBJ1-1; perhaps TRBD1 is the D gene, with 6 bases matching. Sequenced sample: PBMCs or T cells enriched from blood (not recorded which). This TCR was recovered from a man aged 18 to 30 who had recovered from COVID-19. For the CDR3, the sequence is CASSEVEGGTEAFF. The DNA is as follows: TGTGCCAGCAGCGAGGTAGAGGGGGGGACTGAAGCTTTCTTT.